A single sample gave rise to the 20 T cell receptor beta chains below, sequenced in a study of blood T cell repertoires in COVID-19. Assay used: immunoSEQ multiplex PCR; TCRdb lists only in-frame clones, some missing. Here the sample spans about 200,000 clones, just under 90% being singletons. Source material: PBMCs or T cells enriched from blood (not recorded which). The receptor source for this set is a woman in her 30s with acute COVID-19.

The rearrangement uses TRBV4-1 and TRBJ2-7; TRBD1 matches at 8 bases. Trimming at V came to 0 bases and at J to 4 bases, leaving 8 bases not matched to a gene. The CDR3 covers 16 residues. Germline lookup yields CDR1 MGHRA and CDR2 YSYEKL. The CDR3, as DNA: TGCGCCAGCAGCCAAGATTCGGCAGGGGGCCTGTACGAGCAGTACTTC. It codes for CASSQDSAGGLYEQYF.

V and J are TRBV4-2 and TRBJ1-2; D is perhaps TRBD1 (5 bases). Between the trimmed V and J ends, which lost 3 bases and 4 bases, there was a span of 9 bases. CDR1 is LGHNA, CDR2 YNFKEQ, per germline. The CDR3 loop spans 13 amino acids. CDR3: CASSQGGSYGYTF. DNA for the CDR3: TGTGCCAGCAGCCAGGGGGGAAGCTATGGCTACACCTTC.

The chain employs TRBV27 and TRBJ2-7; a weak D match, TRBD1 (5 bases). This CDR3 has 11 residues. Germline V lookup: CDR1 MNHEY, CDR2 SMNVEV (reference sequence). V shed 8 bases and J shed 5 bases, with 10 bases lying between them. The CDR3 loop reads CASGRAHEQYF. The CDR3, as DNA: TGTGCCAGCGGCAGGGCCCACGAGCAGTACTTC.

This clone was counted only a few times. The chain employs TRBV10-3 and TRBJ2-3, with TRBD2 identical over 9 bases. Trimming cost V 3 bases and J 4 bases; bases outside gene matches: 11. Germline CDR1 and CDR2: ENHRY and SYGVKD. CDR3 length equals 17 residues. In nucleotides, the CDR3 is TGTGCCATCAGTGATGGGGCGGGGGGGCCGACCGCAGATACGCAGTATTTT. It translates to CAISDGAGGPTADTQYF.

The rearrangement links TRBV19 to TRBJ1-1; TRBD1 agrees at 7 bases. Trimming at V came to 3 bases and at J to 5 bases, leaving 6 bases not matched to a gene. CDR1 is LNHDA, CDR2 SQIVND, per germline (reference sequence). The CDR3 loop spans 14 amino acids. The CDR3 sequence: CASSIRQGGTEAFF. The CDR3 nucleotides read TGTGCCAGTAGTATCCGACAGGGAGGAACTGAAGCTTTCTTT.

This rearrangement joins TRBV18 to TRBJ1-1; D might be TRBD1 (6 bases). The CDR3 runs 14 residues. Germline CDR1 KGHSH, CDR2 LQKENI. Trimming pared 3 bases from V and 3 bases from J, leaving 11 bases between. CDR3 sequence: CASSPQGRDTEAFF. The CDR3 nucleotides read TGTGCCAGCTCACCCCAGGGGAGAGACACTGAAGCTTTCTTT. The variable domain in full, with the rest retrieved from reference TRBV18 and TRBJ1-1, is NAGVMQNPRHLVRRRGQEARLRCSPMKGHSHVYWYRQLPEEGLKFMVYLQKENIIDESGMPKERFSAEFPKEGPSILRIQQVVRGDSAAYFCASSPQGRDTEAFFGQGTRLTVV.

J is TRBJ1-2 and V is TRBV7-2; D remains unclear. Trimming took 5 bases from V and 5 from J, leaving 21 bases between them. Germline V gene sequence: CDR1 SGHTA, CDR2 FQGNSA. This CDR3 contains 16 residues. The CDR3 loop is CASSLTGNPSPYGYTF. CDR3 in DNA: TGTGCCAGCAGCCTAACCGGGAACCCTTCCCCATATGGCTACACCTTC.

In this sample, this clone turned up once. This CDR3 reads CASSDRTGVRYGYTF. The CDR3 DNA sequence: TGTGCCAGCAGTGATCGAACAGGAGTCAGATATGGCTACACCTTC. The V gene is TRBV2, the J gene TRBJ1-2; weak D call: TRBD1 (5 bases). The CDR3 loop spans 15 amino acids. From germline, CDR1 is SNHLY and CDR2 FYNNEI. V lost 3 bases to trimming and J lost 5 bases, with 16 bases between them. The whole variable domain, filled in from reference TRBV2 and TRBJ1-2, reads EPEVTQTPSHQVTQMGQEVILRCVPISNHLYFYWYRQILGQKVEFLVSFYNNEISEKSEIFDDQFSVERPDGSNFTLKIRSTKLEDSAMYFCASSDRTGVRYGYTFGSGTRLTVV.

The rearrangement joins TRBV7-9 to TRBJ2-5; 12 nucleotides match TRBD2. V gave up 4 bases and J gave up 1 base; unmatched junction bases: 7. The CDR3 consists of 17 residues. CDR1 SEHNR and CDR2 FQNEAQ come from the germline V gene (reference sequence). CDR3 coding DNA: TGTGCCAGCAGCTCAACGACTAGCGGGAGTATCCAAGAGACCCAGTACTTC. As protein: CASSSTTSGSIQETQYF.

The CDR3 DNA follows: TGTGCCAGCAGCTACGGGTACTACGAGCAGTACTTC. Its translation: CASSYGYYEQYF. V gene TRBV5-6 combines with J gene TRBJ2-7; D unresolved. The V end lost 3 bases, the J end lost 3 bases, and 7 bases lay between the germline ends. CDR1 and CDR2 from the germline V gene are SGHDT and YYEEEE. This CDR3 comprises 12 residues.

In this sample, this clone turned up a few times. The V and J genes are TRBV6-5 and TRBJ1-4; D gene unclear. V was clipped by 0 bases and J by 4 bases, with 12 bases between them. Per the germline V gene, CDR1 is MNHEY and CDR2 is SVGAGI. There are 16 residues in the CDR3. This CDR3 is CASSYSGPRINEKLFF. The CDR3 DNA reads TGTGCCAGCAGTTACTCAGGCCCCAGGATTAATGAAAAACTGTTTTTT.

The chain links TRBV6-5 to TRBJ1-2; D gene unclear. CDR1 and CDR2 from the germline V gene are MNHEY and SVGAGI. V shed 4 bases and J shed 6 bases, with 15 bases lying between them. The CDR3 runs to 14 residues. This chain's CDR3 is CASSSTGREDGYTF. The CDR3 DNA is TGTGCCAGCAGTTCCACGGGCCGGGAGGATGGCTACACCTTC.

DNA of the CDR3: TGTGCTAGTGGTTTGGACGGGTCCGGGGAGCTGTTTTTT. The encoded protein is CASGLDGSGELFF. This rearrangement joins TRBV12-5 to TRBJ2-2; no clear D gene. There are 13 residues in the CDR3. Germline V gene lookup returns CDR1 LGHNT and CDR2 FRNRAP. The V end lost 1 base, the J end lost 6 bases, and 6 bases lay between the germline ends.

V usage is TRBV7-9 and J usage is TRBJ2-5; 9 positions agree with TRBD1. After removal of 7 bases from V and 4 bases from J, the junction contained 10 bases not matched to a gene. The V gene's germline CDR1 is SEHNR and CDR2 FQNEAQ (reference sequence). The CDR3 length is 15 residues. CDR3 region: CASTQRDRERETQYF. CDR3 coding DNA: TGTGCCAGCACCCAACGGGACAGGGAGCGAGAGACCCAGTACTTC.

The genes are TRBV18 and TRBJ1-5; 8 bases map to TRBD1. The CDR3 runs 15 residues. Trimming at V came to 0 bases and at J to 6 bases, leaving 4 bases not matched to a gene. Germline-derived CDR1 and CDR2 are KGHSH and LQKENI. The DNA for the CDR3 is TGTGCCAGCTCACCACCGACAGGGGCTGGTCAGCCCCAGCATTTT. Amino acids: CASSPPTGAGQPQHF.

The V call is TRBV7-2, the J call TRBJ2-4, with D perhaps TRBD1 (6 bases). The CDR3 has 13 amino acids. The germline gives CDR1 SGHTA, CDR2 FQGNSA. Trimming stripped 3 bases from V and 11 bases from J, with 14 bases between. The CDR3 protein is CASSFEQGRVQYF. The CDR3 bases are TGTGCCAGCAGCTTTGAACAGGGACGGGTTCAGTACTTC.

V and J are TRBV3-1 (or the pseudogene TRBV3-2) and TRBJ1-1, with 10 bases matching TRBD1. The CDR3 covers 17 residues. With 4 bases clipped from V and 4 bases from J, the junction kept 12 bases outside the gene matches. Germline V gene sequence: CDR1 LGHDT, CDR2 YNNKEL (reference sequence). The CDR3 DNA sequence: TGTGCCAGCAGCCCCCGGGACAGGGGAACAATAGGCACTGAAGCTTTCTTT. Protein product: CASSPRDRGTIGTEAFF.

The gene calls are TRBV10-3 and TRBJ2-3; 10 bases fit TRBD2. The trim removed 4 bases at V and 2 bases at J, leaving 3 bases unmatched. This CDR3 has 15 residues. The germline V gene encodes CDR1 ENHRY and CDR2 SYGVKD. In DNA, the CDR3 is TGTGCCATCAGTGGGACTAGCGGCCCCACAGATACGCAGTATTTT. Its protein product is CAISGTSGPTDTQYF.

The genes are TRBV10-3 and TRBJ1-2, with 10 bases identical to TRBD1. Germline lookup yields CDR1 ENHRY and CDR2 SYGVKD. This CDR3 region has 14 residues. J lost 4 bases, V lost 8 bases, and 7 bases had no gene match. DNA of the CDR3: TGTGCCATCCTGGGACAGGGGACCTCCTATGGCTACACCTTC. Protein sequence: CAILGQGTSYGYTF.

The CDR3: CAIPRQGSKWSGYTF. The DNA of the CDR3 is TGTGCCATCCCCCGCCAGGGCAGCAAGTGGAGTGGCTACACCTTC. The chain links TRBV27 to TRBJ1-2; tentatively, D is TRBD1 (5 bases). The germline V and J ends were trimmed by 10 bases and 7 bases, with 25 bases remaining between them. In germline, CDR1 is MNHEY, CDR2 SMNVEV (reference sequence). The length of the CDR3 is 15 residues.